This TCR beta chain was recorded in a study of blood T cell repertoires in COVID-19. Study-level background: Donors in the United States, Italy and Spain gave samples during acute or convalescent COVID-19.

The CDR3 runs to 13 residues. V lost 6 bases and J lost 8; bases outside the gene matches: 7. The V gene's germline CDR1 is MDHEN and CDR2 SYDVKM. Libraries were prepared by immunoSEQ multiplex PCR; TCRdb keeps only in-frame clonotypes and omits some of them. The table has 300,000 to 400,000 clones, approximately 87% seen once. Individuals aged roughly 18 to 90 years were recruited from about two dozen US areas. Grouping used clinical history reported by participants in a survey and questionnaire. The V call is TRBV28, the J call TRBJ2-1, with 7 bases fitting TRBD1. The sequence was collected from a woman younger than 45 with acute COVID-19. The sequenced sample consisted of PBMCs or T cells enriched from blood (not recorded which). The CDR3 DNA is TGTGCCAGCAGCCCCACTAGGGGGCATGAGCAGTTCTTC. Translated: CASSPTRGHEQFF. Full variable domain (rest looked up from reference TRBV28 and TRBJ2-1): DVKVTQSSRYLVKRTGEKVFLECVQDMDHENMFWYRQDPGLGLRLIYFSYDVKMKEKGDIPEGYSVSREKKERFSLILESASTNQTSMYLCASSPTRGHEQFFGPGTRLTVL.